A single sample gave rise to the 13 T cell receptor beta chains below, sequenced in a study of siplizumab effects on memory and regulatory T cells. Their target antigens are unknown. Only in-frame clones appear in the TCRdb table, and some are missing; sequencing was by immunoSEQ multiplex PCR. The sample gives several thousand clones, approximately 50% of which show up once; 65% to 85% is in the top ten. The cells of the mixed lymphocyte reaction underwent a roughly 6-day coculture at 37°C. The material sequenced was CFSE-low (dividing) CD8+ T cells sorted from an allogeneic mixed lymphocyte reaction. The receptors derive from a human donor in good health; the cells came from an allogeneic mixed lymphocyte reaction. Some clones in this sample may be carry-over from other donors' samples.

The rearrangement joins TRBV19 to TRBJ1-2; TRBD1 is a possible D gene (5 bases). The CDR3 loop spans 16 amino acids. V shed 4 bases and J shed 2 bases, with 17 bases lying between them. CDR1 and CDR2 (germline): LNHDA, SQIVND (reference sequence). The CDR3 DNA reads as TGTGCCAGTAGTACCCCCCTGGACAACTCGAACTATGGCTACACCTTC. Amino acid sequence: CASSTPLDNSNYGYTF.

This chain uses TRBV4-2 with TRBJ1-2; the D is unclear. V lost 3 bases and J lost 4, with 18 bases in between. Germline V gene sequence: CDR1 LGHNA, CDR2 YNFKEQ. The CDR3 consists of 16 residues. The CDR3 DNA is TGTGCCAGCAGCCATCCCGTGAGAGGACTGGCCTATGGCTACACCTTC. This codes for CASSHPVRGLAYGYTF.

The gene calls are TRBV13 and TRBJ2-1; TRBD2 agrees at 8 bases. Trimming removed 3 bases from V and 8 bases from J; junction bases left unmatched: 12. CDR1 is PRHDT, CDR2 FYEKMQ, per germline (reference sequence). CDR3 length: 16 residues. The CDR3 DNA sequence: TGTGCCAGCAGCTTCCTCAGTAGCGGGAATCGTCATGAGCAGTTCTTC. Its translation is CASSFLSSGNRHEQFF.

This clone was counted only a few times. This chain uses TRBV7-3 with TRBJ2-3; TRBD2 aligns across 9 bases. The length of the CDR3 is 16 residues. J gave up 5 bases and V 1 base, and 7 bases lay outside the gene matches. The germline V gene encodes CDR1 SGHTA and CDR2 FQGTGA. The CDR3 DNA reads TGTGCCAGCAGCTTAAGTCTAGCGGGGCCGGGAGATACGCAGTATTTT. Translated: CASSLSLAGPGDTQYF.

This clone has just one count. The chain carries TRBV10-3 and TRBJ2-1; TRBD1 matches at 7 bases. V lost 2 bases, J lost 7 bases, and 14 bases stayed unmatched. Germline V lookup: CDR1 ENHRY, CDR2 SYGVKD. The CDR3 has 17 residues. In DNA form, the CDR3 reads TGTGCCATCAGTGAGCCGACCAACGACAGGGTATGGAATGAGCAGTTCTTC. Protein: CAISEPTNDRVWNEQFF.

The chain links TRBV5-5 to TRBJ1-1; 11 bases are shared with TRBD1. This CDR3 is built from 14 residues. V lost 5 bases and J lost 5; bases outside the gene matches: 5. Germline lookup yields CDR1 SGHKS and CDR2 YYEKEE (reference sequence). CDR3 bases: TGTGCCAGCAGTCGGGACAGGGGGACTACTGAAGCTTTCTTT. It encodes CASSRDRGTTEAFF.

This clone was seen a few times. J is TRBJ2-7 and V is TRBV19; 12 bases match TRBD2. Germline CDR1 LNHDA, CDR2 SQIVND (reference sequence). The trim removed 10 bases at V and 3 bases at J, leaving 1 base unmatched. The CDR3 spans 12 residues. The CDR3 protein is CATGLAGYEQYF. The CDR3 nucleotides read TGTGCCACGGGACTAGCGGGCTACGAGCAGTACTTC.

This clone occurred a few times. The chain combines TRBV7-9 with TRBJ2-3; the D gene is possibly TRBD2 (6 bases). From germline, CDR1 is SEHNR and CDR2 FQNEAQ (reference sequence). The CDR3 runs to 16 residues. Trimming pared 5 bases from V and 4 bases from J, leaving 19 bases between. CDR3 bases: TGTGCCAGCAGCACCAACCGGGGAGGAGAGCCAGATACGCAGTATTTT. This translates into CASSTNRGGEPDTQYF.

This clone was observed a few times. V gene TRBV11-2 combines with J gene TRBJ2-7, with D unclear. Germline lookup yields CDR1 SGHAT and CDR2 FQNNGV. The length of the CDR3 is 12 residues. Deletions cut 5 bases from V and 6 bases from J, with 11 bases between. The CDR3 loop reads CASSLGRLEQYF. CDR3 DNA: TGTGCCAGCAGCCTCGGACGGCTCGAGCAGTACTTC. Full variable domain (outside the CDR3, taken from reference TRBV11-2 and TRBJ2-7): EAGVAQSPRYKIIEKRQSVAFWCNPISGHATLYWYQQILGQGPKLLIQFQNNGVVDDSQLPKDRFSAERLKGVDSTLKIQPAKLEDSAVYLCASSLGRLEQYFGPGTRLTVT.

The gene calls are TRBV6-1 and TRBJ2-7; D not resolved. The CDR3 is 12 residues long. Deletions cut 5 bases from V and 0 bases from J, with 5 bases between. Germline lookup yields CDR1 MNHNS and CDR2 SASEGT. This chain's CDR3 is CASSYDSYEQYF. DNA for the CDR3: TGTGCCAGCAGTTATGACTCCTACGAGCAGTACTTC.

This clone was observed a handful of times. The gene calls are TRBV11-2 and TRBJ1-1; D is possibly TRBD1 (6 bases). The CDR3 is 15 residues long. Germline CDR1 is SGHAT and CDR2 is FQNNGV. Trimming removed 2 bases from V and 2 bases from J, with 12 bases in between. CDR3 sequence reads: CASSLHDRLNTEAFF. CDR3 DNA: TGTGCCAGCAGCTTACATGACAGGCTAAACACTGAAGCTTTCTTT.

J is TRBJ2-5 and V is TRBV18; 9 bases align to TRBD2. Trimming took 3 bases from V and 4 from J; bases not matched to a gene: 6. The CDR3 runs to 15 residues. Germline-derived CDR1 and CDR2 are KGHSH and LQKENI. DNA for the CDR3: TGTGCCAGCTCACCGAACGGGCGGGAGGGAGAGACCCAGTACTTC. Its translation: CASSPNGREGETQYF.

This chain uses TRBV7-9 with TRBJ1-1, with a weak D call TRBD1 (6 bases). The V end lost 6 bases, the J end lost 1 base, and 12 bases lay between the germline ends. Germline lookup yields CDR1 SEHNR and CDR2 FQNEAQ (reference sequence). This CDR3 is 14 amino acids long. The DNA of the CDR3 is TGTGCCAGCAGGATCGAGGGGGGGAACACTGAAGCTTTCTTT. Its translation: CASRIEGGNTEAFF.